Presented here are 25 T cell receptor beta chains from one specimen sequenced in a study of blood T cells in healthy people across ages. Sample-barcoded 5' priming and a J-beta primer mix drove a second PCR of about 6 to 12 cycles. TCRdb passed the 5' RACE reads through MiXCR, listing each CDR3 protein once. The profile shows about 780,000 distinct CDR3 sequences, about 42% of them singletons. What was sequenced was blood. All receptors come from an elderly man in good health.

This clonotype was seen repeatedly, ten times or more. CDR3 DNA: TGCAGCGTTCGAGACAGGAACTACGAGCAGTACTTC. It translates to CSVRDRNYEQYF. V gene TRBV29-1 combines with J gene TRBJ2-7; possible D gene TRBD1, 6 bases. Germline V gene data show CDR1 as SQVTM and CDR2 as ANQGSEA. Trimming took 5 bases from V and 3 from J, leaving 11 bases between them. This CDR3 is built from 12 residues.

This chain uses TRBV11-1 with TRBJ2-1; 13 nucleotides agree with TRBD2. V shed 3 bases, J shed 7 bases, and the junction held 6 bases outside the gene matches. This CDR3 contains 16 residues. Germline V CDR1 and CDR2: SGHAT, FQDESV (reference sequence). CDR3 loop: CASSFLLAGGPNEQFF. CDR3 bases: TGTGCCAGCAGCTTTTTACTAGCGGGAGGGCCAAATGAGCAGTTCTTC.

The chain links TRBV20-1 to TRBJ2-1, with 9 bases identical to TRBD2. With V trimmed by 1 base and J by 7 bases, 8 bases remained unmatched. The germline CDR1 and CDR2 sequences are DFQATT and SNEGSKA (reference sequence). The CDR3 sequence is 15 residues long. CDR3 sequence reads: CSARVGLAGLNEQFF. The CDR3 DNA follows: TGCAGTGCTAGAGTTGGCCTAGCGGGACTAAATGAGCAGTTCTTC.

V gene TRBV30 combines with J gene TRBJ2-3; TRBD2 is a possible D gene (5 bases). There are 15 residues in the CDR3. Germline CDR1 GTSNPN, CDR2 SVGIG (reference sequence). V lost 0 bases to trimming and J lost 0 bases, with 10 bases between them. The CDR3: CAWSVFGGSTDTQYF. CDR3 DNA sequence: TGTGCCTGGAGTGTATTCGGCGGGAGCACAGATACGCAGTATTTT.

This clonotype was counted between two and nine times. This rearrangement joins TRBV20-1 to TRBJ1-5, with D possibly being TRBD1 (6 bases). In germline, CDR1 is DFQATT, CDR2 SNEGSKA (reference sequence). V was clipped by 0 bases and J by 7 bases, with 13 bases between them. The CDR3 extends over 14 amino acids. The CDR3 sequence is CSARDPQGRQPQHF. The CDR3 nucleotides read TGCAGTGCTAGAGATCCGCAGGGGCGACAGCCCCAGCATTTT.

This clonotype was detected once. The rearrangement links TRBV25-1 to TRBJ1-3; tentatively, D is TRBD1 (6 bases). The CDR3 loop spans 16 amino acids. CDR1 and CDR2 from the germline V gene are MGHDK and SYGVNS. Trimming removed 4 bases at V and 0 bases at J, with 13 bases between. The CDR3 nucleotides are TGTGCCAGCAGTGGGAGACAGGTCCTCTCTGGAAACACCATATATTTT. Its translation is CASSGRQVLSGNTIYF.

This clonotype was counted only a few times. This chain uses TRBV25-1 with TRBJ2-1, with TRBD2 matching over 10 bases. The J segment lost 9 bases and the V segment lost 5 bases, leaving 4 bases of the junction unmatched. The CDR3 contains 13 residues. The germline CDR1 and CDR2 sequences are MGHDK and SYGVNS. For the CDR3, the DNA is TGTGCCAGCAGTCTCCGGACTAGCGGTGAGCAGTTCTTC. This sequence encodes CASSLRTSGEQFF.

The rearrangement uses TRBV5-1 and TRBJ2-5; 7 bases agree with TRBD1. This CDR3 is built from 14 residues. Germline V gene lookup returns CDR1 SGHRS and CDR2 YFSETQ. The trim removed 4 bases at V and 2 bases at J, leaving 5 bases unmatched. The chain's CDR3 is CASSPGQLQETQYF. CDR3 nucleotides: TGCGCCAGCAGCCCGGGACAGCTACAAGAGACCCAGTACTTC.

This CDR3 is CASSFRLAGVYNEQFF. CDR3 DNA: TGTGCCAGCAGCTTTAGACTAGCGGGAGTCTACAATGAGCAGTTCTTC. The chain combines TRBV7-2 with TRBJ2-1, with 12 nucleotides matching TRBD2. The CDR3 covers 16 residues. Losses at the gene ends were 3 bases for V and 3 bases for J; bases not matched to a gene: 3. The germline V gene has CDR1 SGHTA and CDR2 FQGNSA.

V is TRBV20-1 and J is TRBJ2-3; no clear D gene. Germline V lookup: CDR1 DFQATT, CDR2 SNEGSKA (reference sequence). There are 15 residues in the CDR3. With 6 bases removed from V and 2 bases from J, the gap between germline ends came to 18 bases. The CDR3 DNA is TGCAGTGCGTCCCCTCTTCGGCTCGACACAGATACGCAGTATTTT. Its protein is CSASPLRLDTDTQYF.

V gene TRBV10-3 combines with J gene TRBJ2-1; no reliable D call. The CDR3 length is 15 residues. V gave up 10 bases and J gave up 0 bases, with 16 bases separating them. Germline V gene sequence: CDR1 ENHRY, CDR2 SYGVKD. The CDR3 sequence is CATLHSASSYNEQFF. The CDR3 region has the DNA TGTGCCACCCTGCATTCAGCAAGCTCCTACAATGAGCAGTTCTTC.

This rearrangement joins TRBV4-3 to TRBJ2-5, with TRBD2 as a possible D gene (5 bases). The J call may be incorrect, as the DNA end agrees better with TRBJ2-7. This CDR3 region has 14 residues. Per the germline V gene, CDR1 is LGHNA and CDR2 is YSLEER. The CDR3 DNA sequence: TGCGCCAGCAGCCGGGGAGACTATCCCGACGAGCAGTACGTC. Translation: CASSRGDYPDEQYV.

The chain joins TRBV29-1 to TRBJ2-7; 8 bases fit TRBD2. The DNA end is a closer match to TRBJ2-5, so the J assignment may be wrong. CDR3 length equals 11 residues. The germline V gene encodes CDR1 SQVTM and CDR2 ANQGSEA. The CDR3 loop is CSERLAETQYF. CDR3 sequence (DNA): TGCAGCGAGAGACTAGCGGAGACCCAGTACTTC.

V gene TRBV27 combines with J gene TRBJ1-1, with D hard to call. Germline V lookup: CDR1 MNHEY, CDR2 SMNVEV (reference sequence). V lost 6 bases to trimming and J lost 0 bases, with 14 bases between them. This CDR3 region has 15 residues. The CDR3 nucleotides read TGTGCCAGCAGCCCTGGGCAGACGATGAACACTGAAGCTTTCTTT. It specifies CASSPGQTMNTEAFF.

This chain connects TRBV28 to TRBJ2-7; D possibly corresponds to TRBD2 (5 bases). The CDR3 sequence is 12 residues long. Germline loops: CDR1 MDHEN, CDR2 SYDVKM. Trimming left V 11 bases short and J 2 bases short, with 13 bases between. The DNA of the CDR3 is TGTGCCTCGTTGGCGGGTCCCTACGAGCAGTACTTC. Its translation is CASLAGPYEQYF.

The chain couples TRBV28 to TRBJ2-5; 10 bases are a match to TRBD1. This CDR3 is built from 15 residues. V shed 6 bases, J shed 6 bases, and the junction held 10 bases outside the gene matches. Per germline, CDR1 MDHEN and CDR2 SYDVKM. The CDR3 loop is CASSPPKGQGQTQYF. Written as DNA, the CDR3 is TGTGCCAGCAGCCCCCCCAAGGGACAGGGGCAGACCCAGTACTTC.

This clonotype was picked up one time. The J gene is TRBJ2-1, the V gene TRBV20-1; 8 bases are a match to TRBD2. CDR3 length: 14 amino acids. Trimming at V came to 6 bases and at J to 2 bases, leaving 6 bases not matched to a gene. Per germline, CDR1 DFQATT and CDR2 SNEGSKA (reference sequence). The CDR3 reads CSAEREMTYNEQFF. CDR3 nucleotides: TGCAGTGCCGAGCGGGAGATGACCTACAATGAGCAGTTCTTC.

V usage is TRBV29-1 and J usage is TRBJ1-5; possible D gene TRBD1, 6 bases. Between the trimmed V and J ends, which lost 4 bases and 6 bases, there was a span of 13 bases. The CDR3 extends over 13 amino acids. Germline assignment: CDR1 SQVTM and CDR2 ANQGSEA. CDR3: CSVGEGGVQPQHF. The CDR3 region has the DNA TGCAGCGTTGGGGAGGGGGGGGTTCAGCCCCAGCATTTT.

CDR3 in amino acids: CASSLIPDKKETQYF. The CDR3 DNA follows: TGTGCCAGCAGCCTCATTCCGGACAAAAAAGAGACCCAGTACTTC. The chain carries TRBV7-9 and TRBJ2-5; a possible D gene is TRBD1 (5 bases). V was shortened by 5 bases and J by 3 bases, with 16 bases between the two germline ends. Germline V lookup: CDR1 SEHNR, CDR2 FQNEAQ (reference sequence). CDR3 length: 15 residues.

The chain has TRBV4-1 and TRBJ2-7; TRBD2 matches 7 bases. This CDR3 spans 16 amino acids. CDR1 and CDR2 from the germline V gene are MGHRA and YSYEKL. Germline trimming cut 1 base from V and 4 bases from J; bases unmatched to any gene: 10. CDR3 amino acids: CASSQVGGTFTYEQYF. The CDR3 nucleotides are TGCGCCAGCAGCCAAGTCGGGGGGACTTTTACATACGAGCAGTACTTC.

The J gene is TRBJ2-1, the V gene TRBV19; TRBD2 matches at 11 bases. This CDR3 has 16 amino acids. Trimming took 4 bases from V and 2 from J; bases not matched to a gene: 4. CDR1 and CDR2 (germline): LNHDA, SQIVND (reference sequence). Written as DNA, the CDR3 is TGTGCCAGTAGTACTATAGCGGGAGGGACCTACAATGAGCAGTTCTTC. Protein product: CASSTIAGGTYNEQFF.

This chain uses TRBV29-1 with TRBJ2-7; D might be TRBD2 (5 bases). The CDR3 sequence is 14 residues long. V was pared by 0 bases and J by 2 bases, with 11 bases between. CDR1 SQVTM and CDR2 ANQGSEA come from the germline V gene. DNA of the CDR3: TGCAGCGTTGAAGAAAGAACGGGAACCTACGAGCAGTACTTC. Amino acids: CSVEERTGTYEQYF.

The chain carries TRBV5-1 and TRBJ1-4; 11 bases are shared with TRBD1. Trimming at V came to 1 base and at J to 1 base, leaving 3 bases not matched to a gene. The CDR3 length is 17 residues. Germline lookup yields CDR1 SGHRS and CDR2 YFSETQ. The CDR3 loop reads CASSLRGQGGTNEKLFF. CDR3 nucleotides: TGCGCCAGCAGCTTGCGGGGACAGGGGGGAACTAATGAAAAACTGTTTTTT.

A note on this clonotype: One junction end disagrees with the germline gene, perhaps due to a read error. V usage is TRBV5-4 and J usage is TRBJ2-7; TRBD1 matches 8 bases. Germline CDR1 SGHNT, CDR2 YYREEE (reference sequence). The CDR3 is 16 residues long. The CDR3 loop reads CANSPGQDRSSYEQYF. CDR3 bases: TGTGCCAACAGCCCGGGACAGGACAGGAGCTCCTACGAGCAGTACTTC.

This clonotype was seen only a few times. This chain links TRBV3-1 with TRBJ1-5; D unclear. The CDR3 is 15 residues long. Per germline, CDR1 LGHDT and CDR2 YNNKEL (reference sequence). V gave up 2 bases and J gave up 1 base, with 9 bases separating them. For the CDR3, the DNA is TGTGCCAGCAGCCAAATTTTCGCGAGCAATCAGCCCCAGCATTTT. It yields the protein CASSQIFASNQPQHF.